This T cell receptor (beta chain) comes out of a study of human T cells and chemical hapten exposure. Treatment indicated: therapeutic diphenylcyclopropenone sensitization with weekly scalp DPC. The library put unique molecular identifiers onto individual cDNA molecules. TCRdb processed the reads anew with MiXCR; each CDR3 protein has one entry. The sample has under 5,500 distinct CDR3 sequences; more than 40% are singletons. This specimen was whole blood, taken before DPC sensitization or 2, 6, or about 24 weeks after (not recorded which). The sequence was obtained from an adult with alopecia areata. Some clones in this sample may be carry-over from other donors' samples. This table probably holds off-target reads from a library built for another chain.

DNA of the CDR3: TGTGCCAGCAGCCCAGGAGACTATCAGCCCCAGCATTTT. Translation: CASSPGDYQPQHF. The V and J genes are TRBV7-9 and TRBJ1-5; no reliable D call. Germline-derived CDR1 and CDR2 are SEHNR and FQNEAQ (reference sequence). The CDR3 spans 13 residues. Trimming cost V 5 bases and J 5 bases, with 10 bases left between them.